A selection of T cell receptor beta chains follows, all from one sample in a study of human T cells and chemical hapten exposure. MiXCR, run by TCRdb on the RACE reads, gives a single entry per CDR3 protein. The sample carries approximately 50,000 distinct CDR3 sequences, 9.5% to 10% recorded once. Specimen: whole blood, collected in connection with sensitization to the hapten diphenylcyclopropenone (DPC). These receptors originate from a woman in her twenties or thirties with alopecia areata. Some clones in this sample may be carry-over from other donors' samples. CDR3s include the opening cysteine and the closing phenylalanine or tryptophan. D genes are given only for firm matches. Clone sizes are given selectively: once, few, many, or a class where the clone is expanded.

.,TRBJ2-1,TRBV7-9,few,TGTGCCAGCAGCTCAGGGGGGACCTTCGATGAGCAGTTCTTC,CASSSGGTFDEQFF
TRBD2,TRBJ2-5,TRBV27,.,TGTGCCAGCAGTTTTGCGGGGGACCAAGAGACCCAGTACTTC,CASSFAGDQETQYF
TRBD2,TRBJ2-3,TRBV18,.,TGTGCCAGCTCATCACCTAGCGGGGGGGCCATTAGCCCAGATACGCAGTATTTT,CASSSPSGGAISPDTQYF
.,TRBJ2-3,TRBV7-2,few,TGTGCCAGCAGCCGACTCCTGGACTTGGCGGGCCGCACAGATACGCAGTATTTT,CASSRLLDLAGRTDTQYF
.,TRBJ1-3,TRBV29-1,many,TGCAGCGTTGACAGGGGAAACACCATATATTTT,CSVDRGNTIYF
TRBD2,TRBJ2-1,TRBV20-1,few,TGCAGTGCTACCGACCGGTCTAGCGGGGTCATCGAGCAGTTCTTC,CSATDRSSGVIEQFF
.,TRBJ2-3,TRBV10-3,many,TGTGCCATCAGCCTTAACACAGATACGCAGTATTTT,CAISLNTDTQYF
.,TRBJ2-3,TRBV24-1,many,TGTGCCACCACCAGCGGGTCTAGCACAGATACGCAGTATTTT,CATTSGSSTDTQYF
.,TRBJ1-3,TRBV29-1,few,TGCAGCGTCGGTTCGACAGGCAGCTCTGGAAACACCATATATTTT,CSVGSTGSSGNTIYF
.,TRBJ2-2,TRBV29-1,.,TGCAGCGTTGAACCCTATGCCGGGGAGCTGTTTTTT,CSVEPYAGELFF
TRBD1,TRBJ2-3,TRBV29-1,few,TGCAGCGTTGTCGGGACAGGCACAGATACGCAGTATTTT,CSVVGTGTDTQYF
TRBD2,TRBJ2-7,TRBV20-1,.,TGCAGTGCTAGAGGGGGAGCGGGGGGAACCGCCGAGCAGTACTTC,CSARGGAGGTAEQYF
TRBD1,TRBJ2-7,TRBV5-4,few,TGTGCCAGCACCTCCGGGACAGGGGCCTCCTACGAGCAGTACTTC,CASTSGTGASYEQYF
.,TRBJ2-7,TRBV19,few,TGTGCCAGTAGTCTGGGACCGTGGGACGAGCAGTACTTC,CASSLGPWDEQYF
.,TRBJ2-1,TRBV7-3,few,TGTGCCAGCAGCTTAACGAGAAGTGGTGAGCAGTTCTTC,CASSLTRSGEQFF
.,TRBJ1-1,TRBV6-6,.,TGTGCCAGCAGTTACCCCGGGACGGGGAACACTGAAGCTTTCTTT,CASSYPGTGNTEAFF
.,TRBJ1-1,TRBV5-6,.,TGTGCCAGCAGCTTGCCCAGGGGTAACACTGAAGCTTTCTTT,CASSLPRGNTEAFF
.,TRBJ2-5,TRBV4-3,few,TGCGCCAGCAGCCAAGATGCGTTTCGGGACCAAGGGGCCCAGTACTTC,CASSQDAFRDQGAQYF
.,TRBJ2-7,TRBV6-5,.,TGTGCCAGCAGCCAGCGCGTTTCGGGGGCCGGTCACTACGAGCAGTACTTC,CASSQRVSGAGHYEQYF
.,TRBJ2-1,TRBV28,.,TGTGCCAGCAGCGTCCCGAGGGTTTACAATGAGCAGTTCTTC,CASSVPRVYNEQFF
.,TRBJ2-5,TRBV2,many,TGTGCCAGCAGTGCCCCCGGGACCGGGGAGACCCAGTACTTC,CASSAPGTGETQYF
.,TRBJ1-1,TRBV9,.,TGTGCCAGCAGCGTAGATGGGGGTAGCACTGAAGCTTTCTTT,CASSVDGGSTEAFF
TRBD1,TRBJ1-6,TRBV7-2,.,TGTGCCAGCAGCCCCGACAGGGTTTCACCCCTCCACTTT,CASSPDRVSPLHF
.,TRBJ2-1,TRBV4-2,few,TGTGCCAGCAGGGAAAGGACGATCTCCTACAATGAGCAGTTCTTC,CASRERTISYNEQFF
.,TRBJ2-3,TRBV9,.,TGTGCCAGCAGCGTAGTTTTCGGAGGGCAGGCTGGAGATACGCAGTATTTT,CASSVVFGGQAGDTQYF
.,TRBJ1-1,TRBV4-1,few,TGCGCCAGCAGCCAAGTGCAGGGTTACACTGAAGCTTTCTTT,CASSQVQGYTEAFF
.,TRBJ1-2,TRBV3-1,.,TGTGCCAGCAGCGCCAGACAGGACGGCTACACCTTC,CASSARQDGYTF
.,TRBJ1-2,TRBV5-6,.,TGTGCCAGCAGCTTGGACGGGACTGGGGGCTACACCTTC,CASSLDGTGGYTF
TRBD1,TRBJ1-5,TRBV28,few,TGTGCCAGCAGTCCTATCCTCAGGGGGCAAGGGCAGCCCCAGCATTTT,CASSPILRGQGQPQHF
.,TRBJ2-7,TRBV6-1,few,TGTGCCTGCGGCGGCGCCAGCCTCTACGAGCAGTACTTC,CACGGASLYEQYF